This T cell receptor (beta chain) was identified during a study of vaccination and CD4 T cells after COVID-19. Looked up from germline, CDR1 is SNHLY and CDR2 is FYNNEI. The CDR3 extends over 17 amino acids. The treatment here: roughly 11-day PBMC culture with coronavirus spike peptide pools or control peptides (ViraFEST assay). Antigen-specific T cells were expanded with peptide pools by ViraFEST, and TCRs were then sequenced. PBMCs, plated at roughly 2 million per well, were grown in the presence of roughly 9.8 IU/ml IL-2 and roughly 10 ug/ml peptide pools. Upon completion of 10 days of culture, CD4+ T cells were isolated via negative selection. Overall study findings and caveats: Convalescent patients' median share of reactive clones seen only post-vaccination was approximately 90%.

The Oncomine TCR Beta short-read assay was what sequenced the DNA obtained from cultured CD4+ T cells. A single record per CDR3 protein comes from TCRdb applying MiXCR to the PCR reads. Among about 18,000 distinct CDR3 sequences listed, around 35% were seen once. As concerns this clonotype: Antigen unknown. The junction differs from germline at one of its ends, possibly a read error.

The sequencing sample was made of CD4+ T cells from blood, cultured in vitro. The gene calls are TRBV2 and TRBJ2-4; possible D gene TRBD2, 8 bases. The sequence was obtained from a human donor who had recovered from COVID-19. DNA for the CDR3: TGTGCCAGCAGTTTGGCGGGGGGACAGTTAGCCATAAACATTCAGTACTTC. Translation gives CASSLAGGQLAINIQYF.